This T cell receptor (beta chain) was identified in a study of cytomegalovirus exposure and HLA in healthy donors. Regarding the study as a whole: Later on, an analysis found that several of the most significant clusters appeared to be linked to common viral pathogens, which included parvovirus B19. Associated with cytomegalovirus, according to the listing, were 164 TCR beta chains.

PCR involved 60 Vbeta and 13 Jbeta primers. Assay used: immunoSEQ multiplex PCR; TCRdb lists only in-frame clones, some missing. The sample holds roughly 100,000 clones, over 70% seen once. Those who donated were healthy bone marrow donors. Worth noting for this clone: Antigen: not known.

V was clipped by 7 bases and J by 0 bases; unmatched bases: 3. The CDR3 has 13 amino acids. Germline CDR1 is SQVTM and CDR2 is ANQGSEA. The TCR sequence derives from a man between 35 and 55 years old in good health and CMV-seronegative. Sequencing input: PBMCs. This chain links TRBV29-1 with TRBJ1-5; TRBD1 aligns across 7 bases. CDR3 sequence: CSAQGDSNQPQHF. The DNA for the CDR3 is TGCAGCGCTCAGGGGGATAGCAATCAGCCCCAGCATTTT.